Listed below are T cell receptor beta chains from one sample, sequenced in a study of blood T cells in healthy people across ages. TCRdb reprocessed the 5' RACE reads with MiXCR, giving one entry per CDR3 protein. The sample yields under 800,000 distinct CDR3 sequences, roughly 47% seen once. Sequenced material: blood. The receptors derive from a woman aged 55-69 years in good health. Both conserved end residues are part of each CDR3. The D gene is left open where the match is weak. Size tells how often a clone was seen (once, few, many) or the class of an expanded clone, and some rows leave it out.

J gene: TRBJ2-3; clone size: .; D gene: TRBD1; V gene: TRBV2; CDR3 protein: CASSGYRGLGDTQYF; CDR3 DNA: TGTGCCAGCAGTGGCTACAGGGGGCTAGGGGATACGCAGTATTTT
J gene: TRBJ2-7; clone size: .; D gene: .; V gene: TRBV18; CDR3 protein: CASPTGVGTYEQYF; CDR3 DNA: TGTGCCAGCCCAACGGGGGTGGGCACCTACGAGCAGTACTTC
J gene: TRBJ2-1; clone size: .; D gene: .; V gene: TRBV6-4; CDR3 protein: CASSDRIQAGSYNEQFF; CDR3 DNA: TGTGCCAGCAGTGACAGGATACAGGCGGGCTCCTACAATGAGCAGTTCTTC
J gene: TRBJ2-3; clone size: .; D gene: TRBD2; V gene: TRBV7-9; CDR3 protein: CASSSPTSGGTTDTQYF; CDR3 DNA: TGTGCCAGCAGCTCCCCGACTAGCGGGGGGACCACAGATACGCAGTATTTT
J gene: TRBJ1-2; clone size: .; D gene: .; V gene: TRBV29-1; CDR3 protein: CSVEPRVGGYTF; CDR3 DNA: TGCAGCGTTGAACCCAGGGTGGGTGGCTACACCTTC
J gene: TRBJ1-6; clone size: .; D gene: .; V gene: TRBV27; CDR3 protein: CASSWGRGNSPLHF; CDR3 DNA: TGTGCCAGCAGTTGGGGCAGGGGTAATTCACCCCTCCACTTT
J gene: TRBJ1-2; clone size: few; D gene: .; V gene: TRBV7-2; CDR3 protein: CASSYGVFGGYTF; CDR3 DNA: TGTGCCAGCAGCTACGGAGTATTTGGTGGCTACACCTTC
J gene: TRBJ1-2; clone size: .; D gene: .; V gene: TRBV7-9; CDR3 protein: CASSLDDNPNGYTF; CDR3 DNA: TGTGCCAGCAGCTTAGACGACAACCCCAATGGCTACACCTTC
J gene: TRBJ2-5; clone size: .; D gene: TRBD2; V gene: TRBV9; CDR3 protein: CASSVTRGVQETQYF; CDR3 DNA: TGTGCCAGCAGCGTCACGCGGGGGGTCCAAGAGACCCAGTACTTC
J gene: TRBJ2-7; clone size: few; D gene: .; V gene: TRBV28; CDR3 protein: CASSPAAGPYEQYF; CDR3 DNA: TGTGCCAGCAGTCCAGCGGCGGGCCCCTACGAGCAGTACTTC
J gene: TRBJ2-1; clone size: .; D gene: TRBD2; V gene: TRBV6-1; CDR3 protein: CASSASPGTSYDEQFF; CDR3 DNA: TGTGCCAGCAGTGCATCCCCCGGGACTAGCTACGATGAGCAGTTCTTC
J gene: TRBJ1-1; clone size: .; D gene: TRBD1; V gene: TRBV9; CDR3 protein: CASSVARDRGRNTEAFF; CDR3 DNA: TGTGCCAGCAGCGTAGCGAGGGACAGGGGACGGAACACTGAAGCTTTCTTT
J gene: TRBJ2-1; clone size: .; D gene: TRBD2; V gene: TRBV27; CDR3 protein: CASSLLGTSGTDEQFF; CDR3 DNA: TGTGCCAGCAGTTTACTCGGGACTAGCGGGACCGATGAGCAGTTCTTC
J gene: TRBJ2-1; clone size: .; D gene: .; V gene: TRBV24-1; CDR3 protein: CATSDLQKAEQFF; CDR3 DNA: TGTGCCACCAGTGATTTGCAGAAGGCTGAGCAGTTCTTC
J gene: TRBJ2-3; clone size: .; D gene: .; V gene: TRBV4-2; CDR3 protein: CASSHLGVAADTQYF; CDR3 DNA: TGTGCCAGCAGCCACCTGGGGGTAGCGGCAGATACGCAGTATTTT
J gene: TRBJ2-2; clone size: .; D gene: .; V gene: TRBV20-1; CDR3 protein: CSARILASTPGELFF; CDR3 DNA: TGCAGTGCTAGAATATTAGCCAGTACGCCCGGGGAGCTGTTTTTT
J gene: TRBJ2-1; clone size: many; D gene: TRBD2; V gene: TRBV20-1; CDR3 protein: CSAFPGLAGGQGEQFF; CDR3 DNA: TGCAGTGCATTTCCGGGACTAGCGGGAGGGCAGGGTGAGCAGTTCTTC
J gene: TRBJ1-6; clone size: few; D gene: .; V gene: TRBV27; CDR3 protein: CASSFGLSSYNSPLHF; CDR3 DNA: TGTGCCAGCAGTTTTGGGCTGAGCTCCTATAATTCACCCCTCCACTTT
J gene: TRBJ2-1; clone size: .; D gene: .; V gene: TRBV5-1; CDR3 protein: CASSPGLGHNEQFF; CDR3 DNA: TGCGCCAGCAGCCCAGGGTTAGGGCACAATGAGCAGTTCTTC
J gene: TRBJ2-5; clone size: .; D gene: .; V gene: TRBV3-1; CDR3 protein: CASRVNRETQYF; CDR3 DNA: TGTGCCAGCAGGGTGAATAGGGAGACCCAGTACTTC
J gene: TRBJ2-1; clone size: .; D gene: .; V gene: TRBV5-1; CDR3 protein: CASSAYGGNEQFF; CDR3 DNA: TGCGCCAGCAGCGCATACGGGGGTAATGAGCAGTTCTTC
J gene: TRBJ2-7; clone size: .; D gene: .; V gene: TRBV4-2; CDR3 protein: CASSQDPSLGAYEQYF; CDR3 DNA: TGTGCCAGCAGCCAAGATCCAAGCTTAGGGGCCTACGAGCAGTACTTC
J gene: TRBJ2-7; clone size: .; D gene: TRBD1; V gene: TRBV29-1; CDR3 protein: CSVEEPGTGRGMQYF; CDR3 DNA: TGCAGTGTTGAAGAGCCCGGGACAGGGCGGGGTATGCAGTACTTC
J gene: TRBJ2-6; clone size: many; D gene: .; V gene: TRBV7-2; CDR3 protein: CASSRAGRSGANVLTF; CDR3 DNA: TGTGCCAGCAGTCGGGCCGGACGCTCTGGGGCCAACGTCCTGACTTTC
J gene: TRBJ2-7; clone size: .; D gene: .; V gene: TRBV20-1; CDR3 protein: CSASPVNEQYF; CDR3 DNA: TGCAGTGCTAGTCCCGTCAATGAGCAGTACTTC
J gene: TRBJ2-1; clone size: .; D gene: TRBD1; V gene: TRBV24-1; CDR3 protein: CATRGDRGGDFNEQFF; CDR3 DNA: TGTGCCACCAGAGGGGACAGGGGAGGGGATTTCAATGAGCAGTTCTTC
J gene: TRBJ2-1; clone size: many; D gene: .; V gene: TRBV28; CDR3 protein: CASSLPGNMQFF; CDR3 DNA: TGTGCCAGCAGTTTACCGGGGAACATGCAGTTCTTC
J gene: TRBJ2-1; clone size: few; D gene: .; V gene: TRBV6-6; CDR3 protein: CASSRRGGVWDNEQFF; CDR3 DNA: TGTGCCAGCAGCCGCAGGGGCGGCGTTTGGGACAATGAGCAGTTCTTC
J gene: TRBJ2-4; clone size: few; D gene: TRBD2; V gene: TRBV6-6; CDR3 protein: CASSYAGVTKNIQYF; CDR3 DNA: TGTGCCAGCAGTTACGCGGGAGTAACCAAAAACATTCAGTACTTC
J gene: TRBJ2-5; clone size: .; D gene: .; V gene: TRBV7-2; CDR3 protein: CASSQDWGAEETQYF; CDR3 DNA: TGTGCCAGCAGCCAGGACTGGGGGGCTGAAGAGACCCAGTACTTC
J gene: TRBJ2-5; clone size: .; D gene: .; V gene: TRBV29-1; CDR3 protein: CSVGGVSEETQYF; CDR3 DNA: TGCAGCGTTGGGGGGGTCTCCGAAGAGACCCAGTACTTC
J gene: TRBJ2-1; clone size: few; D gene: TRBD2; V gene: TRBV28; CDR3 protein: CASRERTSGPNEQFF; CDR3 DNA: TGTGCCAGCAGGGAAAGGACTAGCGGCCCTAATGAGCAGTTCTTC
J gene: TRBJ2-7; clone size: .; D gene: TRBD1; V gene: TRBV28; CDR3 protein: CASSSGGAALDEQYF; CDR3 DNA: TGTGCCAGCAGTTCAGGGGGCGCCGCCCTTGACGAGCAGTACTTC